Listed here are 10 T cell receptor beta chains from one sample, sequenced in a study of shared clonotypes between healthy human individuals (dated by TCRdb to about 2020). The method was the immunoSEQ multiplex PCR assay. This is the immuneACCESS table as TCRdb keeps it, with only in-frame sequences that have V and J called. A part of the clones is gone; compared with another copy, unresolved V genes explain less than half, and the rest is unexplained. A total of roughly 300,000 clones appear in this sample, 70% to 75% of them only once. The ten biggest clones cover more than 9% of the sample. Sequencing was carried out using memory CD4+ T cells sorted from blood. The cell subset or site label here, explained by the study, means: CD45RA-negative fraction. The receptors shown here come from a young man in good health.

A note on this clone: It is likely a read error: a sequence one base away is far more abundant. The V call is TRBV2, the J call TRBJ2-5; D possibly uses TRBD1 or TRBD2 (5 bases each). The CDR3 sequence is 14 residues long. Trimming removed 9 bases at V and 0 bases at J, with 14 bases between. Germline V gene lookup returns CDR1 SNHLY and CDR2 FYNNEI. The CDR3 sequence: CASFRDGNQETQYF. DNA for the CDR3: TGTGCCAGTTTCCGGGACGGGAACCAAGAGACCCAGTACTTC.

The chain employs TRBV28 and TRBJ2-1; D unclear. CDR3 length: 12 amino acids. With 1 base removed from V and 5 bases from J, the gap between germline ends came to 3 bases. CDR1 and CDR2 (germline): MDHEN, SYDVKM. CDR3 bases: TGTGCCAGCAGTTTATTGAACAATGAGCAGTTCTTC. Translated: CASSLLNNEQFF.

The CDR3 DNA reads as TGTGCCAGCAGCCAAGGGAATCAGCCCCAGCATTTT. Its translation is CASSQGNQPQHF. The chain carries TRBV16 and TRBJ1-5; D unclear. There are 12 residues in the CDR3. Trimming removed 2 bases at V and 4 bases at J, with 3 bases between. Germline-derived CDR1 and CDR2 are KGHSY and FQNENV.

This clone was detected only a few times. The chain is built from TRBV11-2 and TRBJ1-4; 9 nucleotides line up with TRBD1. The CDR3 length is 16 residues. V dropped 5 bases and J dropped 3; count of bases not matched to a gene: 7. Germline loops: CDR1 SGHAT, CDR2 FQNNGV. In nucleotides, the CDR3 is TGTGCCAGCAGCCCTGGGACAGGGCTTTCTAATGAAAAACTGTTTTTT. Translating it yields CASSPGTGLSNEKLFF.

This chain joins TRBV7-2 and TRBJ2-7; D gene unclear. V lost 3 bases and J 3 bases, leaving 15 bases between the germline ends. CDR3 length equals 15 residues. The germline V gene encodes CDR1 SGHTA and CDR2 FQGNSA. The CDR3 DNA follows: TGTGCCAGCAGCTTGCGGAGCGAGAAGCTCTACGAGCAGTACTTC. This sequence encodes CASSLRSEKLYEQYF.

The genes are TRBV4-3 and TRBJ1-5; tentative D call: TRBD1 (6 bases). Germline V gene lookup returns CDR1 LGHNA and CDR2 YSLEER. V was trimmed by 0 bases and J by 11 bases, leaving 11 bases between them. CDR3 length equals 13 residues. CDR3 protein: CASSQDPGQTQHF. As DNA, the CDR3 is TGCGCCAGCAGCCAAGACCCCGGACAGACCCAGCATTTT.

The sample holds a few counts of this clone. The rearrangement uses TRBV11-2 and TRBJ1-4, with D unclear. The CDR3 sequence is 12 residues long. Germline V gene data show CDR1 as SGHAT and CDR2 as FQNNGV. V lost 0 bases to trimming and J lost 9 bases, with 5 bases between them. CDR3 sequence reads: CASSLDSQKLFF. The DNA for the CDR3 is TGTGCCAGCAGCTTAGATTCACAAAAACTGTTTTTT.

This clone was counted at least ten times. V is TRBV2 and J is TRBJ1-2, with D perhaps TRBD1 (6 bases). Per germline, CDR1 SNHLY and CDR2 FYNNEI. The CDR3 is made up of 15 amino acids. V dropped 6 bases and J dropped 0 bases, with 14 bases sitting between them. The CDR3 DNA reads as TGTGCCAGCAGCGACACAGGGTTATCTAACTATGGCTACACCTTC. It yields the protein CASSDTGLSNYGYTF.

This sequence joins TRBV27 and TRBJ2-2; no reliable D call. The germline CDR1 and CDR2 sequences are MNHEY and SMNVEV (reference sequence). CDR3 length: 12 residues. The V and J ends lost 1 base and 3 bases respectively, with 0 bases between them. CDR3 coding DNA: TGTGCCAGCAGTTTATACACCGGGGAGCTGTTTTTT. Translating it yields CASSLYTGELFF.

V and J are TRBV28 and TRBJ1-2; 8 nucleotides align to TRBD1. V shed 6 bases, J shed 4 bases, and the junction held 10 bases outside the gene matches. The germline V gene encodes CDR1 MDHEN and CDR2 SYDVKM. This CDR3 is built from 15 residues. Written as DNA, the CDR3 is TGTGCCAGCAGCCCCTCGGACAGGGAGGGCTATGGCTACACCTTC. This translates into CASSPSDREGYGYTF.